The clone carrying this T cell receptor beta chain was recorded a few times. As yet, its antigen is unknown. CDR3 size: 15 residues. V lost 1 base and J 6 bases, leaving 16 bases between the germline ends. Looked up from germline, CDR1 is MGHRA and CDR2 is YSYEKL. The entry originates in a study of T cells after yellow fever vaccination. Study outcomes and limitations: Subsequent booster samples again held most clones from primary vaccination (96% CD4, 88% CD8). A small share of clonotypes appeared in both CD4 and CD8 compartments.

TCRdb passed the 5' RACE reads through MiXCR, listing each CDR3 protein once. The data hold 250,000 to 400,000 distinct CDR3 sequences, with roughly 4% observed a single time. The V call is TRBV4-1, the J call TRBJ2-7; the D gene could be TRBD1 or TRBD2 (5 bases each). The clonotype was recovered from a man between 18 and 35 years old who received the YFV17D yellow fever vaccine. The sample in question was PBMCs, obtained 5 days after the yellow fever booster vaccination. CDR3 region: CASSQGFGASGEQYV. CDR3 nucleotide sequence: TGCGCCAGCAGCCAAGGGTTCGGGGCCTCGGGCGAGCAGTACGTC.